This is a list of T cell receptor beta chains from one sample in a study of T cell changes during pregnancy in multiple sclerosis. The data were produced by immunoSEQ multiplex PCR, yet TCRdb's version contains in-frame clones alone and is incomplete. The data hold about 73,000 clones, with roughly 90% observed a single time. The specimen was peripheral blood, collected after pregnancy. The receptors were sampled from a female donor in good health, enrolled as a control in a pregnancy study. Each CDR3 is given with its conserved first and last residue. The D gene is left open where the match is weak. Where a row states a size, it is once, few, many or the class of an expanded clone; other rows omit it.

TRBD2	NA	TRBV7-2	TRBJ2-1	TGTGCCAGCAGCCCTAGCGGGGGGTATGAGCAGTTCTTC	CASSPSGGYEQFF
NA	NA	TRBV30	TRBJ1-2	TGTGCCTGGAGTCGAGGAACTGACTACTATGGCTACACCTTC	CAWSRGTDYYGYTF
TRBD1	NA	TRBV12-5	TRBJ1-2	TGTGCTAGTACCGGGACAGGGATGGCCTTTAACTATGGCTACACCTTC	CASTGTGMAFNYGYTF
TRBD2	NA	TRBV10-2	TRBJ2-7	TGCGCCAGCAATGCGGGACTAGCGAGCGAGCAGTACTTC	CASNAGLASEQYF
NA	NA	TRBV10-1	TRBJ2-3	TGCGCCAGCAGTGAGTCTTCCCTTACGCAGTATTTT	CASSESSLTQYF
TRBD1	NA	TRBV6-7	TRBJ2-7	TGTGCCAGCGGGGAGCAGGGGGACGAGCAGTACTTC	CASGEQGDEQYF
TRBD2	NA	TRBV9	TRBJ2-5	TGTGCCAGCAGCCTAGGACTAGCGGGGGGCCAAGAGACCCAGTACTTC	CASSLGLAGGQETQYF
NA	few	TRBV11-3	TRBJ2-7	TGTGCCAGCAGCCGACCGGACAGCTACGAGCAGTACTTC	CASSRPDSYEQYF
TRBD1	NA	TRBV19	TRBJ1-4	TGTGCCAGTAGTGCCCCTAATCCGGGACAGGGGAGATCGAAACTGTTTTTT	CASSAPNPGQGRSKLFF
NA	NA	TRBV16	TRBJ1-6	TGTGCCAGCAGCTTAGGGACACCCCCGGATTCACCCCTCCACTTT	CASSLGTPPDSPLHF
TRBD2	NA	TRBV7-8	TRBJ2-1	TGTGCCAGCAGCTCACTATGGGGGGGAATATACAATGAGCAGTTCTTC	CASSSLWGGIYNEQFF
NA	NA	TRBV6-5	TRBJ2-3	TGTGCCAGCAAATGGGCTAGCACAGATACGCAGTATTTT	CASKWASTDTQYF
TRBD2	NA	TRBV5-6	TRBJ2-7	TGTGCCAGCAGCGGGGGACTAGGTCCCTACGAGCAGTACTTC	CASSGGLGPYEQYF
TRBD2	NA	TRBV10-1	TRBJ2-2	TGCGCCAGCAGTTTGGGGCTAGCGGGGGGACCATACACCGGGGAGCTGTTTTTT	CASSLGLAGGPYTGELFF
TRBD1	NA	TRBV10-3	TRBJ2-7	TGTGCCATCAGTGGGGCAGGGGGTTCCTACGAGCAGTACTTC	CAISGAGGSYEQYF
TRBD2	NA	TRBV29-1	TRBJ2-3	TGCAGCGTTGACCCTAGCGGTTCGGGTACGCAGTATTTT	CSVDPSGSGTQYF
NA	NA	TRBV14	TRBJ2-7	TGTGCCAGCAGCCTACAGACGGATGCCCTCTACGAGCAGTACTTC	CASSLQTDALYEQYF
TRBD1	NA	TRBV6-1	TRBJ1-1	TGTGCCAGCATTAAGGGGGCAGGGGTGGAACCTGAAGCTTTCTTT	CASIKGAGVEPEAFF
TRBD1	NA	TRBV7-8	TRBJ2-7	TGTGCCAGCAGCTTAGAGGGGGGACAGGGTAGGAACGAGCAGTACTTC	CASSLEGGQGRNEQYF
NA	NA	TRBV19	TRBJ1-1	TGTGCCAGTAGTATTGGGCAGGGTTTACCGAACACTGAAGCTTTCTTT	CASSIGQGLPNTEAFF
TRBD1	NA	TRBV4-1	TRBJ2-1	TGCGCCAGCAGCCAAGAGGCTAAAGGGGACAGCTCCTACAATGAGCAGTTCTTC	CASSQEAKGDSSYNEQFF
NA	NA	TRBV18	TRBJ2-1	TGTGCCAGCTCCCCCCCGGGAGCGATTTACAATGAGCAGTTCTTC	CASSPPGAIYNEQFF
TRBD2	NA	TRBV10-3	TRBJ2-3	TGTGCCATCAGTTCACTAGCGAGCACAGATACGCAGTATTTT	CAISSLASTDTQYF
TRBD1	once	TRBV5-6	TRBJ2-2	TGTGCCAGCAGCTTTGGGAGACAGGGGGGAAACACCGGGGAGCTGTTTTTT	CASSFGRQGGNTGELFF
NA	NA	TRBV2	TRBJ1-2	TGTGCCAGCAGTGAGGGGGGTAGGGCCAATAACTATGGCTACACCTTC	CASSEGGRANNYGYTF
NA	NA	TRBV5-6	TRBJ2-1	TGTGCCAGCAGCCTATTAGCAATCGGGGAGCAGTTCTTC	CASSLLAIGEQFF
NA	NA	TRBV19	TRBJ1-1	TGTGCCAGTAGTATAGACCGGGGAGGGGCCACTGAAGCTTTCTTT	CASSIDRGGATEAFF
TRBD1	NA	TRBV7-9	TRBJ1-2	TGTGCCAGCAGCTCCCAACAGGGGGCTGGCTATGGCTACACCTTC	CASSSQQGAGYGYTF
TRBD1	NA	TRBV2	TRBJ1-2	TGTGCCAGCAGTGAAGAGGGGGCCCGGGGCTACACCTTC	CASSEEGARGYTF
TRBD1	NA	TRBV29-1	TRBJ2-4	TGCAGCGTTGGAGACAGGGGAGCCAAAAACATTCAGTACTTC	CSVGDRGAKNIQYF
TRBD2	NA	TRBV7-8	TRBJ2-1	TGTGCCAGCAGCTCCCCGACTAGCGGGGGGGCCGGGTCGATCGGTGAGCAGTTCTTC	CASSSPTSGGAGSIGEQFF
TRBD2	NA	TRBV7-2	TRBJ2-2	TGTGCCAGCAGCACTCCGGGACTACCGAACACCGGGGAGCTGTTTTTT	CASSTPGLPNTGELFF
NA	NA	TRBV10-3	TRBJ1-1	TGTGCCATCAGTGAGTCCGGGAGGAACACTGAAGCTTTCTTT	CAISESGRNTEAFF